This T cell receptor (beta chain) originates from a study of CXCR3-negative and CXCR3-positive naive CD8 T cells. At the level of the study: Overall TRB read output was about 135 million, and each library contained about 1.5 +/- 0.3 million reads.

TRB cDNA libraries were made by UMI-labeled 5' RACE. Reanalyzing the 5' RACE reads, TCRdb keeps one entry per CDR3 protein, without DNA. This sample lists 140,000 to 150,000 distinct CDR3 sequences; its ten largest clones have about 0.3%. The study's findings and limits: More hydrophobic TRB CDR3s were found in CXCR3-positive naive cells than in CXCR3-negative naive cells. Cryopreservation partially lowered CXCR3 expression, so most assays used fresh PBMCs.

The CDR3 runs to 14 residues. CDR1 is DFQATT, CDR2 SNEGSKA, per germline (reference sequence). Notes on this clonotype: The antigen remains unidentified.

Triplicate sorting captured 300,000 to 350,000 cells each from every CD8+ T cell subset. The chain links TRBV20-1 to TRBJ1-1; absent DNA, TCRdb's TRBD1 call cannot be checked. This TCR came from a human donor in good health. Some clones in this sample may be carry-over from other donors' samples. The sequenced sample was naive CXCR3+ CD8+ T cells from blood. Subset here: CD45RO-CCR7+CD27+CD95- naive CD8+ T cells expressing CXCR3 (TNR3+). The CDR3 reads CSARDKGTATEAFF.